These 12 T cell receptor beta chains came from one sample sequenced in a study of cytomegalovirus exposure and HLA in healthy donors. The PCR employed 60 Vbeta primers together with 13 Jbeta primers. Clones were sequenced by immunoSEQ multiplex PCR, and TCRdb holds only the in-frame ones, with some missing. The sample gives approximately 150,000 clones, 84% of which show up once; around 4.8% is in the top ten. The source material was PBMCs. These receptors came from a man between 18 and 35 years old in good health and CMV-seronegative.

The chain joins TRBV6-5 to TRBJ2-1, with D possibly matching TRBD2 (6 bases). Germline CDR1 MNHEY, CDR2 SVGAGI. CDR3 length: 14 residues. V was shortened by 6 bases and J by 3 bases, with 12 bases between the two germline ends. CDR3 sequence: CASRQLAVYNEQFF. Here the CDR3 DNA reads TGTGCCAGCAGGCAACTAGCCGTCTACAATGAGCAGTTCTTC.

In this sample, this clone turned up once. The chain links TRBV7-2 to TRBJ2-4; D is perhaps TRBD2 (5 bases). Germline V gene data show CDR1 as SGHTA and CDR2 as FQGNSA. Trimming pared 1 base from V and 7 bases from J, leaving 11 bases between. The CDR3 has 14 residues. CDR3: CASSLETSGNIQYF. The CDR3 coding sequence is TGTGCCAGCAGCTTAGAAACTAGTGGTAACATTCAGTACTTC.

The chain joins TRBV27 to TRBJ1-2; 9 nucleotides match TRBD1. Germline CDR1 and CDR2: MNHEY and SMNVEV (reference sequence). J lost 5 bases, V lost 3 bases, and 7 bases had no gene match. The CDR3 runs to 15 residues. The CDR3 nucleotides are TGTGCCAGCAGTTTCTCCGGGACAGGGTTGTATGGCTACACCTTC. Its translation is CASSFSGTGLYGYTF.

This chain joins TRBV2 and TRBJ2-5, with D possibly matching TRBD2 (6 bases). The CDR3 totals 14 residues. Per germline, CDR1 SNHLY and CDR2 FYNNEI. V shed 5 bases and J shed 5 bases, with 15 bases lying between them. This CDR3 reads CASSRRGEAETQYF. Here the CDR3 DNA reads TGTGCCAGCAGTAGGCGAGGGGAGGCGGAGACCCAGTACTTC.

This clone was counted between two and nine times. CDR3 bases: TGTGCCAGTAGTTCCCGCAATGAGCAGTTCTTC. It is translated as CASSSRNEQFF. V gene TRBV19 combines with J gene TRBJ2-1; D is undetermined. Germline CDR1 reads LNHDA; CDR2 reads SQIVND (reference sequence). V lost 5 bases and J lost 6, with 5 bases in between. This CDR3 contains 11 residues.

The chain is built from TRBV6-5 and TRBJ2-5; weak D call: TRBD2 (6 bases). Trimming removed 2 bases from V and 5 bases from J, with 12 bases in between. The CDR3 length is 14 residues. The germline V gene has CDR1 MNHEY and CDR2 SVGAGI. The CDR3 sequence is CASSYGLSGETQYF. The CDR3 DNA is TGTGCCAGCAGTTACGGCCTGAGCGGGGAGACCCAGTACTTC.

This clone was detected once. Its ends do not fully match the called genes, so a read error is possible. The J gene is TRBJ2-3, the V gene TRBV28; D remains ambiguous. The CDR3 runs 16 residues. Germline loops: CDR1 MDHEN, CDR2 SYDVKM. The CDR3 sequence is CASRFAGSRESDTQYF. As DNA, the CDR3 is TGTGCCAGCCGTTTTGCCGGGTCCCGTGAATCGGATACGCAGTATTTT.

The V gene is TRBV29-1, the J gene TRBJ2-1, with 7 nucleotides matching TRBD2. The CDR3 is 13 amino acids. Germline V gene sequence: CDR1 SQVTM, CDR2 ANQGSEA. Trimming took 8 bases from V and 3 from J; bases not matched to a gene: 7. The CDR3, as DNA: TGCAGCTGTAATAGCGGGCTCTACAATGAGCAGTTCTTC. Translating gives CSCNSGLYNEQFF.

The chain employs TRBV7-9 and TRBJ2-5; TRBD2 matches 7 bases. The J call may be mistaken, given a closer DNA end match to TRBJ2-7. Looked up from germline, CDR1 is SEHNR and CDR2 is FQNEAQ (reference sequence). This CDR3 region has 15 residues. CDR3 loop: CASSLWAGDFNEQYF. The CDR3 nucleotides are TGTGCCAGCAGCTTATGGGCGGGAGATTTCAACGAGCAGTACTTC.

The chain uses TRBV9 and TRBJ1-2; possibly TRBD1 for D (5 bases). V was pared by 3 bases and J by 1 base, with 13 bases between. There are 15 residues in the CDR3. Germline V lookup: CDR1 SGDLS, CDR2 YYNGEE. This CDR3 is CASSGRARDNYGYTF. The DNA for the CDR3 is TGTGCCAGCAGCGGGAGGGCCAGGGATAACTATGGCTACACCTTC.

J is TRBJ2-1 and V is TRBV7-9, with 13 bases identical to TRBD2. This CDR3 is 15 amino acids long. Trimming at V came to 5 bases and at J to 5 bases, leaving 3 bases not matched to a gene. From germline, CDR1 is SEHNR and CDR2 FQNEAQ (reference sequence). This CDR3 reads CASSQLAGGNNEQFF. CDR3 DNA: TGTGCCAGCAGCCAACTAGCGGGGGGGAACAATGAGCAGTTCTTC.

The chain carries TRBV6-4 and TRBJ1-4; 7 bases align to TRBD1. V dropped 6 bases and J dropped 5; count of bases not matched to a gene: 9. Germline lookup yields CDR1 MRHNA and CDR2 SNTAGT. The CDR3 runs 15 residues. This chain's CDR3 is CASRNTGVENEKLFF. CDR3 sequence (DNA): TGTGCCAGCAGGAACACAGGGGTCGAGAATGAAAAACTGTTTTTT.